The subject of this entry is one TCR beta chain. The source of the sample is a study of stem cell transplantation in POMP-related autoinflammatory disease. The assay was immunoSEQ multiplex PCR, and TCRdb's table has in-frame clones only and misses some. The sample contains tens of thousands of clones, roughly 93% of which appear only once. The V gene end was trimmed by 6 bases and the J gene end by 3 bases; junction bases not matched to a gene: 3. There are 14 residues in the CDR3. CDR1 and CDR2 from the germline V gene are KGHSH and LQKENI. The receptor comes from a human patient with POMP-related autoinflammation and immune dysregulation (PRAID). Some T cells may be the graft donor's. The J gene is TRBJ2-5, the V gene TRBV18; 11 bases are shared with TRBD2. Sample: CD4+ T cells from PBMCs, taken after stem cell transplantation. The CDR3 DNA follows: TGTGCCAGCTCCCCGACTAGCGGGAAAGAGACCCAGTACTTC. This encodes CASSPTSGKETQYF.